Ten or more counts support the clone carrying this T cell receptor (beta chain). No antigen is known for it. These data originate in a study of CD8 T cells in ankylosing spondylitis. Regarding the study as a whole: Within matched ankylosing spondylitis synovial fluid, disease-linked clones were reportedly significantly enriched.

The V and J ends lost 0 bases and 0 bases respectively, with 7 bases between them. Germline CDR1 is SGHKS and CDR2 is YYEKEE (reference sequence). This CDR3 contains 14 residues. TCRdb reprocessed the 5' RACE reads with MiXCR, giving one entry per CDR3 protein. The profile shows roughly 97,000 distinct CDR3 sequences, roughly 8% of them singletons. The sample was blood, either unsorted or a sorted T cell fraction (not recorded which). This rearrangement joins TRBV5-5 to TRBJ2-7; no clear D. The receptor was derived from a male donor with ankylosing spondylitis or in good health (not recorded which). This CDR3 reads CASSLVAGSYEQYF. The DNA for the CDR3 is TGTGCCAGCAGCTTGGTCGCCGGCTCCTACGAGCAGTACTTC. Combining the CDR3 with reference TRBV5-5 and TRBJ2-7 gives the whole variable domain DAGVTQSPTHLIKTRGQQVTLRCSPISGHKSVSWYQQVLGQGPQFIFQYYEKEERGRGNFPDRFSARQFPNYSSELNVNALLLGDSALYLCASSLVAGSYEQYFGPGTRLTVT.